Listed below are T cell receptor beta chains from one sample, sequenced in a study of T cell changes during pregnancy in multiple sclerosis. The method was immunoSEQ multiplex PCR; TCRdb's version includes in-frame clones alone and lacks a portion of them. Among about 42,000 clones listed, around 93% were seen once. The sample here was CD4+ T cells from peripheral blood mononuclear cells, taken before pregnancy. All receptors come from a female donor with multiple sclerosis, enrolled in a pregnancy study. Each CDR3 is given with its conserved first and last residue. A D gene is named only where the DNA matches it firmly. Clone size, where shown, is once, few, many, or a class for clones that have expanded.

D: NA; V: TRBV15; J: TRBJ2-6; size: NA; CDR3: CATSRGAVGTSVLTF; DNA: TGTGCCACCAGCAGGGGGGCTGTTGGGACCAGCGTCCTGACTTTC
D: TRBD2; V: TRBV9; J: TRBJ2-1; size: NA; CDR3: CASSVPTSGGSNEQFF; DNA: TGTGCCAGCAGCGTACCCACTAGCGGGGGAAGCAATGAGCAGTTCTTC
D: NA; V: TRBV6-6; J: TRBJ1-2; size: NA; CDR3: CASSYIGGGYTF; DNA: TGTGCCAGCAGTTATATAGGGGGTGGCTACACCTTC
D: NA; V: TRBV7-2; J: TRBJ1-4; size: NA; CDR3: CASSFFSEKLFF; DNA: TGTGCCAGCAGCTTCTTTTCGGAAAAACTGTTTTTT
D: NA; V: TRBV5-1; J: TRBJ1-2; size: NA; CDR3: CASSLVGDPYGYTF; DNA: TGCGCCAGCAGCTTGGTAGGAGATCCCTATGGCTACACCTTC
D: TRBD2; V: TRBV7-9; J: TRBJ2-7; size: once; CDR3: CASSLSNSGGISYEQYF; DNA: TGTGCCAGCAGCTTATCCAATAGCGGGGGGATCTCCTACGAGCAGTACTTC
D: NA; V: TRBV11-3; J: TRBJ2-3; size: NA; CDR3: CASSLGEVADTQYF; DNA: TGTGCCAGCAGCTTAGGAGAGGTGGCAGATACGCAGTATTTT
D: TRBD2; V: TRBV5-5; J: TRBJ2-2; size: NA; CDR3: CASSETSGGYTGELFF; DNA: TGTGCCAGCAGCGAAACTAGCGGGGGGTACACCGGGGAGCTGTTTTTT
D: NA; V: TRBV7-9; J: TRBJ1-1; size: NA; CDR3: CASSSRGGLLNTEAFF; DNA: TGTGCCAGCAGCTCAAGGGGGGGGCTACTGAACACTGAAGCTTTCTTT
D: TRBD2; V: TRBV7-2; J: TRBJ2-7; size: NA; CDR3: CASSPRLAGGGYEQYF; DNA: TGTGCCAGCAGCCCGCGACTAGCGGGGGGAGGCTACGAGCAGTACTTC
D: TRBD1; V: TRBV5-6; J: TRBJ1-3; size: NA; CDR3: CASSPGTGVGNTIYF; DNA: TGTGCCAGCAGTCCCGGGACAGGGGTTGGAAACACCATATATTTT
D: NA; V: TRBV30; J: TRBJ1-3; size: NA; CDR3: CAAGGGSGNTIYF; DNA: TGTGCGGCGGGCGGGGGATCTGGAAACACCATATATTTT
D: TRBD2; V: TRBV30; J: TRBJ2-3; size: NA; CDR3: CAWSVSRTSGRADTQYF; DNA: TGTGCCTGGAGTGTATCGCGGACTAGCGGGAGAGCAGATACGCAGTATTTT
D: TRBD1; V: TRBV19; J: TRBJ1-2; size: NA; CDR3: CASSILKTGIYGYTF; DNA: TGTGCCAGTAGTATCCTGAAGACAGGGATCTATGGCTACACCTTC
D: TRBD2; V: TRBV6-1; J: TRBJ2-7; size: NA; CDR3: CASSAGTSGGYEQYF; DNA: TGTGCCAGCAGTGCCGGGACTAGCGGGGGTTACGAGCAGTACTTC
D: NA; V: TRBV5-1; J: TRBJ1-1; size: NA; CDR3: CASSQYKTGEAFF; DNA: TGCGCCAGCAGCCAATATAAAACAGGTGAAGCTTTCTTT
D: NA; V: TRBV7-2; J: TRBJ2-1; size: NA; CDR3: CASKASGYLEQFF; DNA: TGTGCCAGCAAGGCAAGCGGCTACCTCGAGCAGTTCTTC
D: NA; V: TRBV20-1; J: TRBJ1-4; size: NA; CDR3: CSAYWGLF; DNA: TGCAGTGCCTACTGGGGGCTTTTT
D: NA; V: TRBV18; J: TRBJ2-3; size: NA; CDR3: CASSPRLGSRGDTQYF; DNA: TGTGCCAGCTCACCACGGCTTGGTTCACGGGGAGATACGCAGTATTTT
D: TRBD1; V: TRBV5-4; J: TRBJ1-6; size: NA; CDR3: CASSRDSNSPLHF; DNA: TGTGCCAGCAGCCGGGACAGTAATTCACCCCTCCACTTT
D: TRBD2; V: TRBV7-2; J: TRBJ2-5; size: NA; CDR3: CASSVGLAETQYF; DNA: TGTGCCAGCAGCGTGGGACTAGCAGAGACCCAGTACTTC
D: NA; V: TRBV6-4; J: TRBJ2-3; size: NA; CDR3: CASSDFLARSTDTQYF; DNA: TGTGCCAGCAGTGACTTCCTAGCGCGTAGCACAGATACGCAGTATTTT
D: NA; V: TRBV19; J: TRBJ2-3; size: once; CDR3: CASSIGGSSTDTQYF; DNA: TGTGCCAGTAGTATAGGCGGGTCCAGCACAGATACGCAGTATTTT
D: TRBD1; V: TRBV19; J: TRBJ1-4; size: NA; CDR3: CASTWTGDEKLFF; DNA: TGTGCCAGTACCTGGACAGGGGATGAAAAACTGTTTTTT
D: TRBD1; V: TRBV27; J: TRBJ2-7; size: NA; CDR3: CASSTTSRDRVRYF; DNA: TGTGCCAGCAGTACTACGTCCCGGGACAGGGTTCGGTACTTC
D: TRBD1; V: TRBV9; J: TRBJ2-1; size: NA; CDR3: CASSVVGQGNEQFF; DNA: TGTGCCAGCAGCGTAGTAGGACAGGGAAATGAGCAGTTCTTC
D: NA; V: TRBV7-2; J: TRBJ1-1; size: once; CDR3: CASSLSGGPEAFF; DNA: TGTGCCAGCAGCTTGTCAGGTGGCCCAGAAGCTTTCTTT
D: TRBD1; V: TRBV7-9; J: TRBJ2-4; size: NA; CDR3: CASSLGQGEIAKNIQYF; DNA: TGTGCCAGCAGTCTCGGACAGGGTGAGATAGCCAAAAACATTCAGTACTTC
D: TRBD2; V: TRBV7-7; J: TRBJ2-5; size: NA; CDR3: CASSLLAGGSGETQYF; DNA: TGTGCCAGCAGCTTACTAGCGGGGGGTTCTGGAGAGACCCAGTACTTC
D: TRBD2; V: TRBV6-1; J: TRBJ2-2; size: NA; CDR3: CASSKREGGELFF; DNA: TGTGCCAGCAGCAAAAGGGAGGGCGGGGAGCTGTTTTTT
D: TRBD1; V: TRBV6-1; J: TRBJ2-7; size: NA; CDR3: CASSNYPGQGYEQYF; DNA: TGTGCCAGCAGTAATTATCCGGGACAGGGCTACGAGCAGTACTTC
D: NA; V: TRBV5-6; J: TRBJ1-2; size: NA; CDR3: CASSLPTGGGLFDYGYTF; DNA: TGTGCCAGCAGCCTCCCCACAGGTGGGGGGTTATTCGACTATGGCTACACCTTC
D: NA; V: TRBV11-2; J: TRBJ2-5; size: once; CDR3: CASSLVLEKTQYF; DNA: TGTGCCAGCAGCTTAGTTTTAGAAAAGACCCAGTACTTC
D: NA; V: TRBV6-6; J: TRBJ2-3; size: NA; CDR3: CASSYGTPPDTQYF; DNA: TGTGCCAGCAGTTATGGTACTCCCCCAGATACGCAGTATTTT
D: NA; V: TRBV7-8; J: TRBJ1-2; size: NA; CDR3: CASSFRAILGGYTF; DNA: TGTGCCAGCAGCTTCAGGGCGATACTTGGGGGCTACACCTTC
D: NA; V: TRBV6-6; J: TRBJ1-5; size: NA; CDR3: CASSYDSSTPQHF; DNA: TGTGCCAGCAGTTACGACAGTTCGACGCCCCAGCATTTT
D: TRBD1; V: TRBV6-5; J: TRBJ2-7; size: NA; CDR3: CASSSDRTSYEQYF; DNA: TGTGCCAGCAGTTCGGACAGGACGTCGTACGAGCAGTACTTC
D: NA; V: TRBV25-1; J: TRBJ2-3; size: NA; CDR3: CASRPSQTDTQYF; DNA: TGTGCCAGCAGGCCTAGCCAAACGGATACGCAGTATTTT
D: NA; V: TRBV10-1; J: TRBJ1-5; size: NA; CDR3: CASIDTDYSNQPQHF; DNA: TGCGCCAGCATAGATACAGATTATAGCAATCAGCCCCAGCATTTT
D: TRBD1; V: TRBV7-2; J: TRBJ2-7; size: NA; CDR3: CASSLAGQNYEQYF; DNA: TGTGCCAGCAGCTTAGCGGGACAGAACTACGAGCAGTACTTC
D: TRBD2; V: TRBV6-5; J: TRBJ2-1; size: NA; CDR3: CASRPPSGGNEQFF; DNA: TGTGCCAGCAGACCCCCTAGCGGGGGAAATGAGCAGTTCTTC
D: TRBD2; V: TRBV15; J: TRBJ2-1; size: NA; CDR3: CATSRGASGLSYNEQFF; DNA: TGTGCCACCAGCAGAGGGGCTAGCGGTCTCTCCTACAATGAGCAGTTCTTC
D: TRBD2; V: TRBV7-2; J: TRBJ2-3; size: NA; CDR3: CASSLDSRGSTQYF; DNA: TGTGCCAGCAGCTTAGATTCGCGGGGGAGTACGCAGTATTTT
D: TRBD1; V: TRBV5-1; J: TRBJ2-7; size: NA; CDR3: CASRTRTGQGNEQYF; DNA: TGCGCCAGCAGAACACGTACGGGACAGGGAAACGAGCAGTACTTC
D: NA; V: TRBV7-9; J: TRBJ2-1; size: NA; CDR3: CASSSSGANEQFF; DNA: TGTGCCAGCAGCTCCTCGGGAGCTAATGAGCAGTTCTTC
D: TRBD2; V: TRBV7-7; J: TRBJ2-3; size: NA; CDR3: CASSLVPRGEAYF; DNA: TGTGCCAGCAGCTTAGTCCCACGGGGGGAGGCGTATTTT
D: NA; V: TRBV6-5; J: TRBJ1-1; size: NA; CDR3: CASRGVEGVKGAFF; DNA: TGTGCCAGCAGGGGTGTTGAGGGGGTCAAAGGAGCTTTCTTT
D: NA; V: TRBV7-3; J: TRBJ1-1; size: NA; CDR3: CASSLYGVNTEAFF; DNA: TGTGCCAGCAGCTTGTACGGAGTCAACACTGAAGCTTTCTTT
D: TRBD1; V: TRBV6-5; J: TRBJ1-1; size: NA; CDR3: CASTLSGQGRTEAFF; DNA: TGTGCCAGCACCTTATCGGGACAGGGGAGGACTGAAGCTTTCTTT
D: TRBD1; V: TRBV18; J: TRBJ1-2; size: NA; CDR3: CASSPSQGGGYTF; DNA: TGTGCCAGCTCACCGAGTCAGGGGGGCGGCTACACCTTC